A selection of T cell receptor beta chains follows, all from one sample in a study of cytomegalovirus exposure and HLA in healthy donors. Clones were read by immunoSEQ multiplex PCR, and TCRdb kept only the in-frame ones, dropping some. The table lists about 200,000 clones, roughly 13% of them singletons. The sequenced sample was PBMCs. The source is a man aged 45-60 years in good health and CMV-seropositive. Each CDR3 is given with its conserved first and last residue. D genes are given only for firm matches. The size field is filled for only some rows; it gives once, few, many or a size class.

D: TRBD2; size: .; J: TRBJ2-3; V: TRBV19; CDR3: CASNPSGGTDTQYF; DNA: TGTGCCAGTAACCCTAGCGGGGGCACAGATACGCAGTATTTT
D: .; size: .; J: TRBJ1-1; V: TRBV28; CDR3: CASTPLNTEAFF; DNA: TGTGCCAGCACCCCCCTAAACACTGAAGCTTTCTTT
D: TRBD2; size: few; J: TRBJ2-7; V: TRBV4-3; CDR3: CASSQDGTSGGPYEQYF; DNA: TGCGCCAGCAGCCAAGATGGGACTAGCGGGGGACCCTACGAGCAGTACTTC
D: TRBD1; size: few; J: TRBJ1-1; V: TRBV2; CDR3: CASRRTGNTEAFF; DNA: TGTGCCAGCAGACGGACAGGGAACACTGAAGCTTTCTTT
D: TRBD2; size: .; J: TRBJ2-5; V: TRBV28; CDR3: CASSLDYSGLAGGETQYF; DNA: TGTGCCAGCAGTTTGGACTACTCGGGACTAGCGGGGGGCGAGACCCAGTACTTC
D: .; size: many; J: TRBJ1-4; V: TRBV28; CDR3: CASSHPGGGEKLFF; DNA: TGTGCCAGCAGTCATCCGGGGGGGGGTGAAAAACTGTTTTTT
D: .; size: .; J: TRBJ1-3; V: TRBV11-3; CDR3: CASSLSGGFFGSGNTIYF; DNA: TGTGCCAGCAGCTTATCCGGGGGGTTTTTTGGCTCTGGAAACACCATATATTTT
D: .; size: few; J: TRBJ1-4; V: TRBV7-9; CDR3: CASSPGLSGWEKLFF; DNA: TGTGCCAGCAGCCCGGGACTTTCAGGGTGGGAAAAACTGTTTTTT
D: TRBD1; size: .; J: TRBJ2-1; V: TRBV5-1; CDR3: CASSSLFGQGNSEQFF; DNA: TGCGCCAGCAGCTCTTTATTTGGACAGGGAAACAGTGAGCAGTTCTTC
D: TRBD1; size: few; J: TRBJ1-1; V: TRBV5-1; CDR3: CASRGQSDTEAFF; DNA: TGCGCCAGCAGGGGACAGTCAGACACTGAAGCTTTCTTT
D: .; size: few; J: TRBJ1-5; V: TRBV5-1; CDR3: CASRRDSNQPQHF; DNA: TGCGCCAGCAGAAGAGATAGCAATCAGCCCCAGCATTTT
D: TRBD2; size: .; J: TRBJ2-2; V: TRBV5-4; CDR3: CASSLASGLNTGELFF; DNA: TGTGCCAGCAGCTTGGCTAGCGGGTTGAACACCGGGGAGCTGTTTTTT
D: .; size: few; J: TRBJ2-2; V: TRBV27; CDR3: CASSSPEAGLSNTGELFF; DNA: TGTGCCAGCAGCTCTCCCGAGGCGGGGCTCTCGAACACCGGGGAGCTGTTTTTT
D: .; size: few; J: TRBJ1-6; V: TRBV2; CDR3: CASKNIYNSPLHF; DNA: TGTGCCAGCAAGAACATCTATAATTCACCCCTCCACTTT
D: TRBD1; size: .; J: TRBJ1-4; V: TRBV30; CDR3: CAWSPRDRGHEKLFF; DNA: TGTGCCTGGAGTCCCCGGGACAGGGGGCATGAAAAACTGTTTTTT
D: .; size: .; J: TRBJ1-2; V: TRBV19; CDR3: CASRMGGRVGASYGYTF; DNA: TGTGCCAGTAGGATGGGCGGGCGCGTGGGGGCTTCTTATGGCTACACCTTC
D: .; size: few; J: TRBJ1-6; V: TRBV4-3; CDR3: CASSQLRGTYNSPLHF; DNA: TGCGCCAGCAGCCAACTCAGGGGTACCTATAATTCACCCCTCCACTTT
D: TRBD1; size: few; J: TRBJ2-2; V: TRBV29-1; CDR3: CSVGTGNTGELFF; DNA: TGCAGCGTTGGGACAGGGAACACCGGGGAGCTGTTTTTT
D: .; size: few; J: TRBJ2-3; V: TRBV7-9; CDR3: CASSLARANGYSTDTQYF; DNA: TGTGCCAGCAGCTTAGCGCGAGCGAACGGATATAGCACAGATACGCAGTATTTT
D: .; size: .; J: TRBJ1-1; V: TRBV5-5; CDR3: CASSLAVSGVRAEAFF; DNA: TGTGCCAGCAGCTTGGCAGTTTCCGGGGTGAGGGCTGAAGCTTTCTTT
D: TRBD2; size: .; J: TRBJ2-3; V: TRBV5-6; CDR3: CASRTLAGGADTQYF; DNA: TGTGCCAGCAGAACGCTAGCGGGGGGAGCAGATACGCAGTATTTT
D: .; size: .; J: TRBJ1-1; V: TRBV28; CDR3: CASWDNEAFF; DNA: TGTGCCAGTTGGGACAACGAAGCTTTCTTT
D: .; size: .; J: TRBJ1-2; V: TRBV5-1; CDR3: CASSLAGSDGYTF; DNA: TGCGCCAGCAGCTTGGCAGGGTCGGACGGCTACACCTTC
D: .; size: few; J: TRBJ1-1; V: TRBV7-9; CDR3: CASSLGPQNTEAFF; DNA: TGTGCCAGCAGCTTAGGGCCTCAGAACACTGAAGCTTTCTTT
D: TRBD1; size: .; J: TRBJ1-2; V: TRBV11-1; CDR3: CASSTAGQGNYGYTF; DNA: TGTGCCAGCAGCACCGCGGGACAGGGGAACTATGGCTACACCTTC
D: .; size: .; J: TRBJ2-7; V: TRBV15; CDR3: CATSRDSTDRYF; DNA: TGTGCCACCAGCAGAGATAGTACAGACCGGTACTTC
D: .; size: few; J: TRBJ1-3; V: TRBV2; CDR3: CASGGEAVHTIYF; DNA: TGTGCCAGCGGGGGCGAGGCGGTCCACACCATATATTTT
D: .; size: .; J: TRBJ2-6; V: TRBV11-3; CDR3: CASSLNPTGSSGANVLTF; DNA: TGTGCCAGCAGCTTAAACCCTACAGGGAGCTCTGGGGCCAACGTCCTGACTTTC
D: .; size: .; J: TRBJ2-2; V: TRBV11-3; CDR3: CASSLDGKGGFYTGELFF; DNA: TGTGCCAGCAGCTTAGATGGGAAAGGAGGGTTTTACACCGGGGAGCTGTTTTTT
D: TRBD1; size: .; J: TRBJ1-5; V: TRBV7-2; CDR3: CASSPDRGQPQHF; DNA: TGTGCCAGCAGCCCCGACAGGGGCCAGCCCCAGCATTTT
D: .; size: .; J: TRBJ2-3; V: TRBV5-1; CDR3: CASSPAYRGLSTDTQYF; DNA: TGCGCCAGCAGCCCAGCCTATAGGGGCCTTAGCACAGATACGCAGTATTTT
D: .; size: .; J: TRBJ1-1; V: TRBV21-1; CDR3: CASSKVSGRQDTEAFF; DNA: TGTGCCAGCAGCAAAGTATCAGGAAGACAGGACACTGAAGCTTTCTTT
D: .; size: .; J: TRBJ1-2; V: TRBV19; CDR3: CASSIGGIQHGYTF; DNA: TGTGCCAGTAGTATAGGCGGGATACAACATGGCTACACCTTC
D: TRBD2; size: few; J: TRBJ2-5; V: TRBV9; CDR3: CASSDQGTSGLETQYF; DNA: TGTGCCAGCAGCGACCAAGGGACTAGCGGTTTAGAGACCCAGTACTTC
D: TRBD2; size: .; J: TRBJ2-2; V: TRBV15; CDR3: CATSRSGGAAGELFF; DNA: TGTGCCACCAGCAGGAGCGGGGGGGCGGCCGGGGAGCTGTTTTTT
D: .; size: many; J: TRBJ1-1; V: TRBV7-2; CDR3: CASSLVAQVNTEAFF; DNA: TGTGCCAGCAGCTTAGTGGCACAGGTCAACACTGAAGCTTTCTTT
D: TRBD1; size: .; J: TRBJ1-1; V: TRBV2; CDR3: CASNQGAYTEAFF; DNA: TGTGCCAGCAACCAGGGGGCGTACACTGAAGCTTTCTTT
D: .; size: few; J: TRBJ1-1; V: TRBV28; CDR3: CASSLGEGGMNTEAFF; DNA: TGTGCCAGCAGTTTAGGGGAGGGCGGAATGAACACTGAAGCTTTCTTT
D: TRBD2; size: .; J: TRBJ2-5; V: TRBV7-9; CDR3: CASRSMGLAVRGTQYF; DNA: TGTGCCAGCAGATCTATGGGACTAGCGGTCCGGGGGACCCAGTACTTC
D: .; size: .; J: TRBJ2-1; V: TRBV27; CDR3: CASRQSGRGEQFF; DNA: TGTGCCAGCAGACAATCCGGACGGGGGGAGCAGTTCTTC
D: .; size: few; J: TRBJ1-4; V: TRBV11-3; CDR3: CASSTRGTGTDEKLFF; DNA: TGTGCCAGCAGCACCAGAGGGACTGGGACGGATGAAAAACTGTTTTTT